These T cell receptor beta chains were read from a single sample in a study of blood T cell repertoires in COVID-19. Only in-frame clones appear in the TCRdb table, and some are missing; sequencing was by immunoSEQ multiplex PCR. The sample includes some 100,000 clones, roughly 92% of them seen just once. Sequencing input: peripheral blood. These receptors all come from a man in his 70s with acute or convalescent COVID-19. CDR3s include the opening cysteine and the closing phenylalanine or tryptophan. A D gene is named only where the DNA matches it firmly. The size entry is marked missing in some rows and otherwise reads once, few, many or a size class.

v_gene	j_gene	d_gene	abundance	CDR3aa	CDR3nt
TRBV5-3	TRBJ1-6	TRBD1	NA	CARSRTGTGRSPLHF	TGTGCCAGAAGCAGAACCGGGACAGGGCGCTCACCCCTCCACTTT
TRBV5-6	TRBJ2-2	TRBD1	NA	CASSLTGVGTGELFF	TGTGCCAGCAGCTTGACAGGGGTGGGCACCGGGGAGCTGTTTTTT
TRBV10-2	TRBJ2-2	TRBD2	NA	CASSDPYSGGVNTGELFF	TGCGCCAGCAGTGATCCTTATAGCGGGGGAGTTAACACCGGGGAGCTGTTTTTT
TRBV10-2	TRBJ1-5	NA	NA	CASQGGTMNQPQHF	TGCGCCAGCCAGGGAGGGACAATGAATCAGCCCCAGCATTTT
TRBV5-1	TRBJ1-3	TRBD1	once	CASSPSTGWDTIYF	TGCGCCAGCAGCCCATCGACAGGGTGGGACACCATATATTTT
TRBV13	TRBJ1-3	TRBD1	NA	CASSPRTGFTGTIYF	TGTGCCAGCAGCCCCAGGACAGGTTTTACTGGCACCATATATTTT
TRBV10-2	TRBJ1-4	TRBD1	NA	CASALGQGFEKLFF	TGCGCCAGCGCCCTTGGACAGGGGTTTGAAAAACTGTTTTTT
TRBV27	TRBJ1-6	NA	NA	CASSFSPGGSGSPLHF	TGTGCCAGCAGTTTTTCCCCTGGGGGGAGCGGTTCACCCCTCCACTTT
TRBV7-9	TRBJ2-1	TRBD2	NA	CASSSLAVSYNEQFF	TGTGCCAGCAGCTCACTAGCGGTCTCCTACAATGAGCAGTTCTTC
TRBV27	TRBJ2-1	TRBD2	NA	CASSLRAGGSNEQFF	TGTGCCAGCAGTTTACGGGCGGGAGGTTCCAATGAGCAGTTCTTC
TRBV7-6	TRBJ1-2	NA	NA	CASSPNQGGYTF	TGTGCCAGCAGCCCCAACCAGGGTGGCTACACCTTC